This passage covers 12 T cell receptor beta chains from one sample sequenced in a study of T cell responses to AZD1222 COVID-19 vaccine. Method: immunoSEQ multiplex PCR; TCRdb's copy keeps in-frame clones and lacks some. The sample shows about 100,000 clones, about 90% of them seen only once. This specimen was peripheral blood, taken on day 0 of AZD1222 vaccination. The receptors come from an adult in good health.

CDR3 in amino acids: CASSEEGAGELFF. The CDR3 DNA reads as TGTGCCAGCAGTGAAGAGGGGGCCGGGGAGCTGTTTTTT. V and J are TRBV6-1 and TRBJ2-2, with D maybe TRBD1 (6 bases). The CDR3 runs to 13 residues. Germline V gene lookup returns CDR1 MNHNS and CDR2 SASEGT. V was shortened by 1 base and J by 6 bases, with 6 bases between the two germline ends.

This chain joins TRBV5-1 and TRBJ2-5; D remains unclear. The CDR3 length is 14 residues. Trimming took off 3 bases at V and 4 bases at J, with 13 bases between the two ends. Germline CDR1 reads SGHRS; CDR2 reads YFSETQ. CDR3: CASSSGEVGETQYF. CDR3 coding DNA: TGCGCCAGCAGCTCCGGCGAAGTTGGAGAGACCCAGTACTTC.

The chain recombines TRBV2 with TRBJ2-7; 9 bases map to TRBD1. The CDR3 spans 15 residues. Trimming took 6 bases from V and 5 from J; bases not matched to a gene: 11. The germline V gene has CDR1 SNHLY and CDR2 FYNNEI. The chain's CDR3 is CASSPTGGRYNEQYF. In DNA form, the CDR3 reads TGTGCCAGCAGCCCCACAGGGGGCCGATATAACGAGCAGTACTTC. The whole variable domain, remainder taken from reference TRBV2 and TRBJ2-7, is EPEVTQTPSHQVTQMGQEVILRCVPISNHLYFYWYRQILGQKVEFLVSFYNNEISEKSEIFDDQFSVERPDGSNFTLKIRSTKLEDSAMYFCASSPTGGRYNEQYFGPGTRLTVT.

This clone has more than one count but fewer than ten. CDR3 in DNA: TGTGCCAGTAGGAACCCCATTCCAACTAATGAAAAACTGTTTTTT. This codes for CASRNPIPTNEKLFF. The J gene is TRBJ1-4, the V gene TRBV19; D is undetermined. Trimming cost V 6 bases and J 0 bases, with 11 bases left between them. CDR3 length: 15 amino acids. Germline-derived CDR1 and CDR2 are LNHDA and SQIVND (reference sequence).

The gene calls are TRBV7-9 and TRBJ1-5; no firm D call. V lost 1 base to trimming and J lost 3 bases, with 1 base between them. The CDR3 runs to 12 residues. Germline CDR1 is SEHNR and CDR2 is FQNEAQ (reference sequence). The DNA of the CDR3 is TGTGCCAGCAGCTTAGACAATCAGCCCCAGCATTTT. It codes for CASSLDNQPQHF.

The gene calls are TRBV6-1 and TRBJ2-1, with 9 nucleotides matching TRBD2. The CDR3 sequence is 17 residues long. CDR1 is MNHNS, CDR2 SASEGT, per germline. J lost 10 bases, V lost 3 bases, and 16 bases had no gene match. The CDR3 DNA sequence: TGTGCCAGCAGTGACAGGGGTTCTAGCGGGATTTTACGGGAGCAGTTCTTC. Translation: CASSDRGSSGILREQFF.

The J gene is TRBJ2-7, the V gene TRBV5-4; 10 nucleotides agree with TRBD2. Germline CDR1 and CDR2: SGHNT and YYREEE (reference sequence). This CDR3 comprises 14 residues. The V segment lost 2 bases and the J segment 3 bases; nucleotides outside the gene matches: 2. CDR3 coding DNA: TGTGCCAGCAGCTTAGCTAGCGGGAGCTACGAGCAGTACTTC. Translated, it gives CASSLASGSYEQYF.

The J gene is TRBJ1-1, the V gene TRBV3-1 (or the pseudogene TRBV3-2); D gene ambiguous. The CDR3 has 16 amino acids. Germline CDR1 and CDR2: LGHDT and YNNKEL (reference sequence). Trimming stripped 4 bases from V and 0 bases from J, with 15 bases between. Here the CDR3 DNA reads TGTGCCAGCAGCCCTCGGAGCCGCGGGGTGAACACTGAAGCTTTCTTT. It is translated as CASSPRSRGVNTEAFF.

The rearrangement uses TRBV7-3 and TRBJ2-3, with 11 nucleotides matching TRBD2. The J segment lost 14 bases and the V segment lost 4 bases, leaving 8 bases of the junction unmatched. CDR1 is SGHTA, CDR2 FQGTGA, per germline. The CDR3 is 13 amino acids. This CDR3 reads CASSSGLAAPWYF. In DNA, the CDR3 is TGTGCCAGCAGCTCGGGACTAGCGGCTCCCTGGTATTTT.

The V gene is TRBV5-1, the J gene TRBJ1-5, with D possibly TRBD1 on 5 matching bases. The CDR3 extends over 15 amino acids. Germline-derived CDR1 and CDR2 are SGHRS and YFSETQ. The V end lost 7 bases, the J end lost 7 bases, and 21 bases lay between the germline ends. The CDR3 sequence is CASPLPGTRGQPQHF. The CDR3 region has the DNA TGCGCCAGCCCCCTCCCCGGGACGCGGGGACAGCCCCAGCATTTT.

The chain couples TRBV5-1 to TRBJ1-6, with D perhaps TRBD1 (5 bases). The CDR3 consists of 14 residues. From germline, CDR1 is SGHRS and CDR2 YFSETQ. Trimming removed 0 bases from V and 7 bases from J, with 8 bases in between. As DNA, the CDR3 is TGCGCCAGCAGCTTGGGTCAGGGAAATTCACCCCTCCACTTT. The encoded protein is CASSLGQGNSPLHF.

J is TRBJ1-6 and V is TRBV27; D is perhaps TRBD1 (5 bases). This CDR3 has 14 amino acids. Between the trimmed V and J ends, which lost 4 bases and 8 bases, there was a span of 12 bases. Germline assignment: CDR1 MNHEY and CDR2 SMNVEV (reference sequence). The CDR3 region has the DNA TGTGCCAGCAGTTACGGGACCGCTCATTCACCCCTCCACTTT. It is translated as CASSYGTAHSPLHF.